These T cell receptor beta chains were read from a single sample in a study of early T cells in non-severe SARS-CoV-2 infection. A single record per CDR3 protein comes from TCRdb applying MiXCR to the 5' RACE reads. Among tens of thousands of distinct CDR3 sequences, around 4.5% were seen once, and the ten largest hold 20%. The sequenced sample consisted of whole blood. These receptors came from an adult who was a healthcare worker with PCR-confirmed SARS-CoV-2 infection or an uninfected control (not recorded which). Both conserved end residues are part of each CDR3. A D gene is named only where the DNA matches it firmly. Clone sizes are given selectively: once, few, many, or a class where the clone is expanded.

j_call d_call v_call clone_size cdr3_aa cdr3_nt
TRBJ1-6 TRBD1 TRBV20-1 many CSARVTGPNSPLHF TGCAGTGCTAGAGTGACAGGGCCAAATTCACCCCTCCACTTT
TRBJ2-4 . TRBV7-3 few CASNSDSPLRGKNIQYF TGTGCCAGCAACTCGGACAGTCCCCTTCGGGGCAAAAACATTCAGTACTTC
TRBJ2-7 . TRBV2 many CASGRMSSYEQYF TGTGCCAGCGGAAGGATGAGCTCCTACGAGCAGTACTTC
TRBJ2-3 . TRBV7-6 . CASSPLAEISTDTQYF TGTGCCAGCAGCCCCTTAGCGGAGATTAGCACAGATACGCAGTATTTT
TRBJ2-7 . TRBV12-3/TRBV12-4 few CASSFTISYEQYF TGTGCCAGCAGTTTTACTATCTCCTACGAGCAGTACTTC
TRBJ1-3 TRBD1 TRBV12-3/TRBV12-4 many CASRESGTGSSENTIYF TGTGCCAGCAGGGAATCCGGGACAGGGTCCTCTGAAAACACCATATATTTT
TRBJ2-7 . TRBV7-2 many CASRGGPYEQYF TGTGCCAGCAGGGGGGGTCCCTACGAGCAGTACTTC
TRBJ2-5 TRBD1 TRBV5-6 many CASSLGTGGETQYF TGTGCCAGCAGCTTGGGGACAGGGGGTGAGACCCAGTACTTC
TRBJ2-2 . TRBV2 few CATRQSTGELFF TGTGCCACCCGACAGAGCACCGGGGAGCTGTTTTTT
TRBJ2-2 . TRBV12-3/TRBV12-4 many CASSWTPGELFF TGTGCCAGCAGTTGGACCCCCGGGGAGCTGTTTTTT
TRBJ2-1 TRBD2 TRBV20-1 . CSASTSEGYNEQFF TGCAGTGCTTCGACTAGCGAAGGATACAATGAGCAGTTCTTC
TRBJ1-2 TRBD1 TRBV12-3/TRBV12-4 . CASSLAGTGVEGYTF TGTGCCAGCAGTTTAGCGGGGACAGGGGTAGAAGGCTACACCTTC
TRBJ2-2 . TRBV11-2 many CASSLENSGELFF TGTGCCAGCAGCCTAGAGAACTCCGGGGAGCTGTTTTTT
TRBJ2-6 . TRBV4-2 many CASSHSRVNSGANVLTF TGTGCCAGCAGCCACTCCCGGGTGAACTCTGGGGCCAACGTCCTGACTTTC
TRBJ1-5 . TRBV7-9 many CASSRGGDQPQHF TGTGCCAGCAGCCGAGGGGGTGATCAGCCCCAGCATTTT
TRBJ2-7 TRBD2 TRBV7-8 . CASNRLADHYEQYF TGTGCCAGCAACCGACTAGCGGATCACTACGAGCAGTACTTC
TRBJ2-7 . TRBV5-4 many CASSLEGGGFYEQYF TGTGCCAGCAGCTTGGAGGGGGGAGGATTCTACGAGCAGTACTTC
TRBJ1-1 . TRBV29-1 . CSVERRQANTEAFF TGCAGCGTTGAACGGCGACAAGCGAACACTGAAGCTTTCTTT
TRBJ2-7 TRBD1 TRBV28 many CASSLQGALSYEQYF TGTGCCAGCAGTTTACAGGGGGCCCTCTCCTACGAGCAGTACTTC
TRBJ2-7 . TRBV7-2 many CASSLVGASYEQYF TGTGCCAGCAGCTTAGTGGGGGCCTCCTACGAGCAGTACTTC